This entry is about one T cell receptor beta chain. Profiled with immunoSEQ multiplex PCR; TCRdb holds only in-frame clones, not every one. The table lists some 66,000 clones, more than 70% of them singletons. These data come from a study of neoadjuvant anti-PD-1 for oral cavity cancer. V was clipped by 0 bases and J by 6 bases, with 10 bases between them. Germline-derived CDR1 and CDR2 are SGHRS and YFSETQ. This CDR3 is built from 13 residues. The J gene is TRBJ2-7, the V gene TRBV5-1; D is unclear. Sample: PBMCs, taken before nivolumab (anti-PD-1) treatment. The clonotype comes from a person between 40 and 85 years old with oral cavity squamous cell carcinoma. The CDR3 nucleotides are TGCGCCAGCAGCTTGGGACTGTCTGCCGAGCAGTACTTC. Translated: CASSLGLSAEQYF.